The 26 T cell receptor beta chains below all came from one sample that was sequenced in a study of resident and recirculating memory T cells in vitiligo. Libraries were prepared by immunoSEQ multiplex PCR; TCRdb keeps only in-frame clonotypes and omits some of them. The sample has around 70,000 clones, more than 85% seen once; the top ten hold over 4%. Material for sequencing was blood. The origin of the receptors is a male donor with vitiligo.

The chain has TRBV4-1 and TRBJ2-1; D possibly corresponds to TRBD1 (6 bases). The CDR3 sequence is 16 residues long. Trimming shortened V by 4 bases and J by 4 bases, and 17 bases separated the two germline ends. Germline V lookup: CDR1 MGHRA, CDR2 YSYEKL. DNA for the CDR3: TGCGCCAGCAGCCCAAAGGACAGATTGGGTTACAATGAGCAGTTCTTC. This sequence encodes CASSPKDRLGYNEQFF.

The chain has TRBV27 and TRBJ2-1; the match to TRBD1 covers 7 bases. The germline gives CDR1 MNHEY, CDR2 SMNVEV (reference sequence). This CDR3 is 16 amino acids long. The trim removed 3 bases at V and 4 bases at J, leaving 9 bases unmatched. The CDR3 region is CASSFGPDREYNEQFF. The CDR3 DNA reads TGTGCCAGCAGTTTTGGGCCTGACAGGGAGTACAATGAGCAGTTCTTC.

In DNA form, the CDR3 reads TGTGCCAGCAGCCTCGGACAGTTTAGCAATCAGCCCCAGCATTTT. Its translation: CASSLGQFSNQPQHF. V and J are TRBV13 and TRBJ1-5, with D possibly TRBD1 on 6 matching bases. V was cut by 5 bases and J by 0 bases, with 11 bases left in between. This CDR3 spans 15 amino acids. Germline lookup yields CDR1 PRHDT and CDR2 FYEKMQ (reference sequence).

This chain connects TRBV7-2 to TRBJ1-6; 9 nucleotides line up with TRBD1. V gave up 1 base and J gave up 6 bases; unmatched junction bases: 1. The CDR3 spans 15 residues. Per germline, CDR1 SGHTA and CDR2 FQGNSA. CDR3 sequence reads: CASSLGDRVNSPLHF. Written as DNA, the CDR3 is TGTGCCAGCAGCTTAGGGGACAGGGTTAATTCACCCCTCCACTTT.

CDR3 amino acids: CASSQAGTSGGTDTQYF. The CDR3 DNA sequence: TGCGCCAGCAGCCAAGCTGGGACTAGCGGGGGGACAGATACGCAGTATTTT. The chain joins TRBV4-1 to TRBJ2-3, with 15 positions matching TRBD2. The CDR3 extends over 17 amino acids. The germline V gene has CDR1 MGHRA and CDR2 YSYEKL. V was pared by 1 base and J by 3 bases, with 2 bases of the junction left unmatched.

This chain uses TRBV7-9 with TRBJ2-7; D uncertain. V lost 5 bases and J 2 bases, leaving 16 bases between the germline ends. Germline values: CDR1 SEHNR, CDR2 FQNEAQ (reference sequence). CDR3 length equals 15 residues. CDR3 bases: TGTGCCAGCAGCGAAGTAGACAAAAGTCCCTACGAGCAGTACTTC. Translation: CASSEVDKSPYEQYF.

The rearrangement joins TRBV5-1 to TRBJ2-5, with 8 bases identical to TRBD2. The CDR3 contains 15 residues. Germline V gene sequence: CDR1 SGHRS, CDR2 YFSETQ. Trimming removed 0 bases from V and 5 bases from J; junction bases left unmatched: 6. CDR3 sequence: CASSLGSGGRETQYF. CDR3 in DNA: TGCGCCAGCAGCTTGGGGAGCGGGGGCAGGGAGACCCAGTACTTC.

The chain has TRBV19 and TRBJ2-7; 10 nucleotides line up with TRBD1. The CDR3 is 15 residues long. The ends lost 5 bases at V and 1 base at J; junction bases unmatched: 5. Looked up from germline, CDR1 is LNHDA and CDR2 is SQIVND (reference sequence). CDR3 region: CASSPGTGASYEQYF. The CDR3, as DNA: TGTGCCAGTAGTCCCGGGACAGGGGCTTCCTACGAGCAGTACTTC.

This chain uses TRBV11-2 with TRBJ2-2; 8 bases map to TRBD2. This CDR3 is built from 18 residues. Germline V gene lookup returns CDR1 SGHAT and CDR2 FQNNGV. Germline trimming cut 1 base from V and 1 base from J; bases unmatched to any gene: 8. DNA for the CDR3: TGTGCCAGCAGCTTAGGGCTGCGGCTAGCGGGGAACACCGGGGAGCTGTTTTTT. Translating it yields CASSLGLRLAGNTGELFF.

The chain links TRBV2 to TRBJ1-6; possibly TRBD1 for D (6 bases). Trimming stripped 3 bases from V and 2 bases from J, with 11 bases between. The CDR3 sequence is 16 residues long. Germline CDR1 reads SNHLY; CDR2 reads FYNNEI. CDR3 in DNA: TGTGCCAGCAGTGATCAGGGGTTGGCCTATAATTCACCCCTCCACTTT. Translating gives CASSDQGLAYNSPLHF.

The CDR3 region has the DNA TGCGCCAGCAGTCGACAGGGGTTCTCCTACGAGCAGTACTTC. This codes for CASSRQGFSYEQYF. J is TRBJ2-7 and V is TRBV5-1, with 8 bases matching TRBD1. Germline CDR1 is SGHRS and CDR2 is YFSETQ. V was clipped by 5 bases and J by 0 bases; unmatched bases: 4. The CDR3 loop spans 14 amino acids.

The chain links TRBV27 to TRBJ2-7; D perhaps matches TRBD2 (5 bases). The CDR3 runs 14 residues. Germline V gene lookup returns CDR1 MNHEY and CDR2 SMNVEV (reference sequence). V was shortened by 2 bases and J by 5 bases, with 13 bases between the two germline ends. CDR3 residues: CASSLEGNPDEQYF. The CDR3 coding sequence is TGTGCCAGCAGTTTAGAGGGAAATCCCGACGAGCAGTACTTC.

V usage is TRBV9 and J usage is TRBJ1-4; perhaps TRBD1 as D (6 bases). Trimming cost V 1 base and J 5 bases, with 6 bases left between them. Germline V CDR1 and CDR2: SGDLS, YYNGEE. There are 13 residues in the CDR3. CDR3 region: CASSVQGNEKLFF. CDR3 nucleotides: TGTGCCAGCAGCGTACAGGGGAATGAAAAACTGTTTTTT.

V is TRBV7-6 and J is TRBJ1-6, with 12 bases fitting TRBD1. CDR3 length: 15 amino acids. CDR1 and CDR2 from the germline V gene are SGHVS and FNYEAQ. J lost 8 bases, V lost 5 bases, and 4 bases had no gene match. The CDR3 DNA is TGTGCCAGCAGCCAGGGACAGGGGGCTTATTCACCCCTCCACTTT. Translating it yields CASSQGQGAYSPLHF.

The chain uses TRBV15 and TRBJ2-5, with 7 bases fitting TRBD1. Germline V gene data show CDR1 as LNHNV and CDR2 as YYDKDF (reference sequence). Trimming took 4 bases from V and 5 from J; bases not matched to a gene: 13. The CDR3 has 16 amino acids. CDR3 region: CATSIDLTGSSETQYF. Written as DNA, the CDR3 is TGTGCCACCAGCATCGATCTGACAGGGTCGAGCGAGACCCAGTACTTC.

This sequence joins TRBV7-2 and TRBJ2-6, with D possibly being TRBD1 (5 bases). Looked up from germline, CDR1 is SGHTA and CDR2 is FQGNSA. The ends were cut back, 2 bases at V and 9 bases at J, with 17 bases in the middle. The CDR3 totals 16 residues. The CDR3 loop is CASSLIPQGNVNVLTF. DNA for the CDR3: TGTGCCAGCAGCTTAATTCCCCAGGGTAACGTCAACGTCCTGACTTTC.

The rearrangement uses TRBV2 and TRBJ2-1; D possibly corresponds to TRBD1 (6 bases). V lost 4 bases and J lost 4, with 11 bases in between. This CDR3 region has 14 residues. From germline, CDR1 is SNHLY and CDR2 FYNNEI. CDR3 sequence (DNA): TGTGCCAGCAGTGCACAGACAGGTTACAATGAGCAGTTCTTC. It yields the protein CASSAQTGYNEQFF.

This clone came up a few times. V gene TRBV9 combines with J gene TRBJ2-1; TRBD1 aligns across 8 bases. CDR3 length: 17 amino acids. J gave up 8 bases and V 4 bases, and 17 bases lay outside the gene matches. Germline-derived CDR1 and CDR2 are SGDLS and YYNGEE. This chain's CDR3 is CASSPLDRGELLDEQFF. As DNA, the CDR3 is TGTGCCAGCAGCCCTCTCGACAGGGGTGAATTGCTGGATGAGCAGTTCTTC.

This sequence joins TRBV6-6 and TRBJ2-2; maybe TRBD1 (6 bases). Germline V lookup: CDR1 MNHNY, CDR2 SVGAGI (reference sequence). Trimming left V 6 bases short and J 5 bases short, with 16 bases between. The CDR3 is 15 amino acids. The CDR3 region is CASRPGTPRTGELFF. The DNA for the CDR3 is TGTGCCAGCAGGCCCGGGACACCTCGAACCGGGGAGCTGTTTTTT.

The CDR3: CASSSGTGDTGELFF. CDR3 in DNA: TGTGCCAGCAGCTCCGGGACAGGGGACACCGGGGAGCTGTTTTTT. This chain connects TRBV7-8 to TRBJ2-2, with TRBD1 identical over 10 bases. Germline trimming cut 4 bases from V and 3 bases from J; bases unmatched to any gene: 2. Germline-derived CDR1 and CDR2 are SGHVS and FQNEAQ. CDR3 size: 15 residues.

The rearrangement joins TRBV4-3 to TRBJ1-2; no firm D call. CDR3 length: 15 residues. Per the germline V gene, CDR1 is LGHNA and CDR2 is YSLEER. The V gene lost 1 base and the J gene lost 0 bases, with 9 bases spanning the gap. CDR3 nucleotides: TGCGCCAGCAGCCAAGTGGGCAGTTCTAACTATGGCTACACCTTC. Translating gives CASSQVGSSNYGYTF.

The chain recombines TRBV18 with TRBJ2-3, with D tentatively TRBD1 (5 bases). The V gene lost 0 bases and the J gene lost 2 bases, with 12 bases spanning the gap. This CDR3 comprises 16 residues. Germline V CDR1 and CDR2: KGHSH, LQKENI. CDR3 protein: CASSPPRAGFTDTQYF. Written as DNA, the CDR3 is TGTGCCAGCTCACCACCTAGGGCAGGGTTCACAGATACGCAGTATTTT. The full variable domain, completed using reference TRBV18 and TRBJ2-3, is NAGVMQNPRHLVRRRGQEARLRCSPMKGHSHVYWYRQLPEEGLKFMVYLQKENIIDESGMPKERFSAEFPKEGPSILRIQQVVRGDSAAYFCASSPPRAGFTDTQYFGPGTRLTVL.

This sequence joins TRBV11-2 and TRBJ2-7; 11 bases line up with TRBD2. The germline V gene encodes CDR1 SGHAT and CDR2 FQNNGV. This CDR3 spans 15 amino acids. J lost 2 bases, V lost 3 bases, and 3 bases had no gene match. The CDR3 spells CASSFTSGGTYEQYF. Here the CDR3 DNA reads TGTGCCAGCAGCTTTACTAGCGGGGGAACCTACGAGCAGTACTTC.

The rearrangement joins TRBV19 to TRBJ2-5, with a weak D call TRBD2 (5 bases). The V end lost 3 bases, the J end lost 4 bases, and 9 bases lay between the germline ends. CDR1 and CDR2 (germline): LNHDA, SQIVND (reference sequence). The CDR3 spans 13 residues. This CDR3 is CASSISGSETQYF. For the CDR3, the DNA is TGTGCCAGTAGTATCAGCGGTTCAGAGACCCAGTACTTC.

The genes are TRBV7-2 and TRBJ1-5, with D tentatively TRBD1 (6 bases). The CDR3 runs to 15 residues. Trimming cost V 5 bases and J 0 bases, with 11 bases left between them. Germline CDR1 and CDR2: SGHTA and FQGNSA. In DNA, the CDR3 is TGTGCCAGCAGCCCCGGACAGTCTAGCAATCAGCCCCAGCATTTT. It translates to CASSPGQSSNQPQHF.

This chain joins TRBV7-3 and TRBJ2-2, with TRBD2 matching 9 bases. Germline V gives CDR1 SGHTA, CDR2 FQGTGA. CDR3 length: 14 amino acids. Trimming at V came to 2 bases and at J to 5 bases, leaving 0 bases not matched to a gene. In nucleotides, the CDR3 is TGTGCCAGCAGCTTAGCGGGGGGGACCGGGGAGCTGTTTTTT. Its translation is CASSLAGGTGELFF.